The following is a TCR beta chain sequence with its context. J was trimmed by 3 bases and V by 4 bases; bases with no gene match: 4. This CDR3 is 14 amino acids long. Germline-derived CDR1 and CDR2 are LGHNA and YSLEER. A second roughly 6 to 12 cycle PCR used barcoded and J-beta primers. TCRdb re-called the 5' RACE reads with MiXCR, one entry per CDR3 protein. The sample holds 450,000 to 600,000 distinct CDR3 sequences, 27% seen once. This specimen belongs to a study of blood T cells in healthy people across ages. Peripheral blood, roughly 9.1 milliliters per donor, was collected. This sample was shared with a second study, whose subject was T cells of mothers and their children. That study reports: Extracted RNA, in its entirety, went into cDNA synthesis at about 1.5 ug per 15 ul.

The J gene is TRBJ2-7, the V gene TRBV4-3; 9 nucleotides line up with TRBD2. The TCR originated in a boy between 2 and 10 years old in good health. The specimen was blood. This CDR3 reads CASSRRTSDYEQYF. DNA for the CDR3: TGCGCCAGCAGCCGGCGGACTAGCGACTACGAGCAGTACTTC.